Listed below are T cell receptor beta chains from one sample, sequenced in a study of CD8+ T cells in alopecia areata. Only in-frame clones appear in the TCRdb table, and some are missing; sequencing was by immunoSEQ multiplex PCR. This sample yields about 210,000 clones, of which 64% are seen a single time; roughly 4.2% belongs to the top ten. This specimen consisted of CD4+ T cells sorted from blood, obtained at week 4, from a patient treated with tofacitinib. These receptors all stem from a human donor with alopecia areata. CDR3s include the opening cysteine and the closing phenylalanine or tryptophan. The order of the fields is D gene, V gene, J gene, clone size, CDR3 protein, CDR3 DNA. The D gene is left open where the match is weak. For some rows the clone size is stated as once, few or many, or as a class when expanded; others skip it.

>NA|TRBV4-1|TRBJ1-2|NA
CASSQDVDYGYTF
TGCGCCAGCAGCCAAGATGTGGATTATGGCTACACCTTC
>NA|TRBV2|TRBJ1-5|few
CASSTRRGDQPQHF
TGTGCCAGCAGTACACGTCGAGGGGATCAGCCCCAGCATTTT
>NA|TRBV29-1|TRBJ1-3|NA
CSALVASGNTIYF
TGCAGCGCCCTCGTGGCCTCTGGAAACACCATATATTTT
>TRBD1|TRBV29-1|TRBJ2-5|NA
CSVAETGRETQYF
TGCAGCGTTGCCGAGACAGGGCGGGAGACCCAGTACTTC
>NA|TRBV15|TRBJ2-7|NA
CATSRGGEQYF
TGTGCCACCAGCAGAGGAGGCGAGCAGTACTTC
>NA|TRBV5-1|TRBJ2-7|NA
CASSLDRPYEQYF
TGCGCCAGCAGCTTGGACAGGCCCTACGAGCAGTACTTC
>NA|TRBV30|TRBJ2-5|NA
CAWSVQETQYF
TGTGCCTGGAGTGTACAAGAGACCCAGTACTTC
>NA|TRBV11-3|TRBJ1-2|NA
CASSLAGAYGYTF
TGTGCCAGCAGCTTGGCAGGCGCCTATGGCTACACCTTC
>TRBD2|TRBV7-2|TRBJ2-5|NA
CASSFNSGGAQYF
TGTGCCAGCAGCTTCAATAGCGGGGGGGCCCAGTACTTC
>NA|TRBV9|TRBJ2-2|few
CASSVAGAANTGELFF
TGTGCCAGCAGCGTAGCTGGGGCCGCGAACACCGGGGAGCTGTTTTTT
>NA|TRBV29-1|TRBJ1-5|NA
CSVVTGRNQPQHF
TGCAGCGTTGTAACAGGGCGCAATCAGCCCCAGCATTTT
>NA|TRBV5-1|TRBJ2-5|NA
CASSSSETQYF
TGCGCCAGCAGCTCGAGTGAGACCCAGTACTTC
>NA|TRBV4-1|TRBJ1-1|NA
CASSQDPQGNTEAFF
TGCGCCAGCAGCCAAGATCCTCAGGGGAACACTGAAGCTTTCTTT
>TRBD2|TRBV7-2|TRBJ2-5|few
CASSSLAGRETQYF
TGTGCCAGCAGCTCACTAGCGGGGAGGGAGACCCAGTACTTC
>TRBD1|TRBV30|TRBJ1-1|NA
CAWSVEQGARAFF
TGTGCCTGGAGTGTAGAGCAGGGGGCGAGAGCTTTCTTT
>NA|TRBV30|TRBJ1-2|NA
CAWSPNYGYTF
TGTGCCTGGAGTCCAAACTATGGCTACACCTTC
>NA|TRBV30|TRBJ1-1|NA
CAWSEVGTEAFF
TGTGCCTGGAGCGAGGTGGGCACTGAAGCTTTCTTT
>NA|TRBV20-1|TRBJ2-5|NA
CSATTEETQYF
TGCAGTGCCACGACAGAAGAGACCCAGTACTTC
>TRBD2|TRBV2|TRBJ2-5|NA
CASKASGTKETQYF
TGTGCCAGCAAGGCTAGCGGTACTAAAGAGACCCAGTACTTC
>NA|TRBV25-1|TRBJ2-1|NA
CASSGLGGSYNEQFF
TGTGCCAGCAGTGGTCTAGGGGGCTCCTACAATGAGCAGTTCTTC
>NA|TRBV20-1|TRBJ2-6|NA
CSARGNVLTF
TGCAGTGCTAGAGGCAACGTCCTGACTTTC
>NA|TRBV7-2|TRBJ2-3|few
CASSSNTDTQYF
TGTGCCAGCAGCTCTAACACAGATACGCAGTATTTT
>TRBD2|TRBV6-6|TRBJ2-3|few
CASSPAGASTDTQYF
TGTGCCAGCAGTCCAGCGGGGGCTAGCACAGATACGCAGTATTTT
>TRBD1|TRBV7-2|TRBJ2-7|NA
CASSFAGTGAPYEQYF
TGTGCCAGCAGCTTTGCCGGGACAGGGGCACCCTACGAGCAGTACTTC
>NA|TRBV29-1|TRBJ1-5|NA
CSVIWDGNQPQHF
TGCAGCGTTATATGGGATGGCAATCAGCCCCAGCATTTT
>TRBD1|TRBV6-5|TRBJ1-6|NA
CASNQGANSPLHF
TGTGCCAGCAATCAGGGGGCAAATTCACCCCTCCACTTT
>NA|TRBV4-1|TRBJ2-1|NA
CASSQVETASSYNEQFF
TGCGCCAGCAGCCAAGTTGAGACAGCCAGCTCCTACAATGAGCAGTTCTTC
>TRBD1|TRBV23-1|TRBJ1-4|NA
CATQHTDRGTNEKLFF
TGCGCCACCCAACATACCGACAGGGGAACTAATGAAAAACTGTTTTTT
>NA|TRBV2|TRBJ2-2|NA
CASSVQGNTGELFF
TGTGCCAGCAGTGTACAGGGGAACACCGGGGAGCTGTTTTTT
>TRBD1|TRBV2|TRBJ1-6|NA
CASSGQGVPSNSPLHF
TGTGCCAGCAGCGGACAGGGCGTGCCCTCTAATTCACCCCTCCACTTT
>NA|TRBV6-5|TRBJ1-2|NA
CASSYGGVGGYTF
TGTGCCAGCAGTTACGGGGGTGTAGGTGGCTACACCTTC
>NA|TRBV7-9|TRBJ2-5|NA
CASSWEYQETQYF
TGTGCCAGCAGCTGGGAGTACCAAGAGACCCAGTACTTC
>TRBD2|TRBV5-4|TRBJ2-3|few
CASSLGTSGGTDTQYF
TGTGCCAGCAGCTTGGGGACTAGCGGTGGCACAGATACGCAGTATTTT
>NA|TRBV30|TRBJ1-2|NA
CAWSMGHDGYTF
TGTGCCTGGAGCATGGGGCACGATGGCTACACCTTC
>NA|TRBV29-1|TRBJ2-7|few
CSVTGTTSYEQYF
TGCAGCGTTACCGGGACGACTTCCTACGAGCAGTACTTC
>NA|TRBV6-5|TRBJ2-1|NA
CASSRQGGGNEQFF
TGTGCCAGCAGCCGACAGGGAGGGGGCAATGAGCAGTTCTTC
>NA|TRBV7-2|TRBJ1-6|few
CASSPRSQGGSPLHF
TGTGCCAGCAGCCCCAGGTCACAGGGCGGCTCACCCCTCCACTTT
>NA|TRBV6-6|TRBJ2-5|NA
CASKTQDETQYF
TGTGCCAGCAAAACGCAGGACGAGACCCAGTACTTC
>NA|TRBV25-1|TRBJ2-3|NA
CASRVSGTSTDTQYF
TGTGCCAGCAGAGTCTCAGGCACTAGCACAGATACGCAGTATTTT
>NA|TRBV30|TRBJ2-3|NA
CAWSGGTDTQYF
TGTGCCTGGAGCGGGGGCACAGATACGCAGTATTTT
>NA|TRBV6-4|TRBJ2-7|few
CASDTTYEQYF
TGTGCCAGCGACACAACCTACGAGCAGTACTTC
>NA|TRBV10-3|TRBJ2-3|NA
CAINSGGTDTQYF
TGTGCCATCAACAGCGGCGGCACAGATACGCAGTATTTT
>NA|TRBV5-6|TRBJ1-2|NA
CASSWRDAPNYGYTF
TGTGCCAGCAGCTGGCGGGACGCACCTAACTATGGCTACACCTTC
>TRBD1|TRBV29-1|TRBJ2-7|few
CSVVDQGAVYEQYF
TGCAGCGTTGTGGATCAGGGGGCGGTTTACGAGCAGTACTTC
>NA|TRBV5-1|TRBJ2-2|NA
CASSLEVAWNTGELFF
TGCGCCAGCAGCTTGGAGGTAGCCTGGAACACCGGGGAGCTGTTTTTT
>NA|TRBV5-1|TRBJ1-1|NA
CASSLGVNTEAFF
TGCGCCAGCAGCTTGGGGGTGAACACTGAAGCTTTCTTT
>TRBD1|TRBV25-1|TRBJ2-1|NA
CASSTRTGENEQFF
TGTGCCAGCAGTACACGGACAGGGGAAAATGAGCAGTTCTTC
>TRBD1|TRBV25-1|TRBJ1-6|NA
CASSAGTGTYNSPLHF
TGTGCCAGCAGTGCCGGGACAGGGACCTATAATTCACCCCTCCACTTT
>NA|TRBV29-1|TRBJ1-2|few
CSADGDYGYTF
TGCAGCGCGGACGGAGACTATGGCTACACCTTC
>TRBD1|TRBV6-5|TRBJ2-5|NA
CASSYSAGGQETQYF
TGTGCCAGCAGTTACTCGGCAGGGGGTCAAGAGACCCAGTACTTC
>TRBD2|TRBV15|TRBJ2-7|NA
CATSGSGGRYEQYF
TGTGCCACCAGCGGTAGCGGGGGCCGGTACGAGCAGTACTTC
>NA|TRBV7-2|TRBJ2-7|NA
CASSLGQGTYEQYF
TGTGCCAGCAGCTTAGGTCAGGGGACCTACGAGCAGTACTTC
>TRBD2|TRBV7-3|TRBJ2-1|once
CASSLTSGGNYNEQFF
TGTGCCAGCAGCTTGACTAGCGGGGGAAACTACAATGAGCAGTTCTTC